The clone carrying this T cell receptor (beta chain) has just one count. Its specificity is not known. The junction and the germline gene differ at one end; a read error may be behind it. This sample stems from a study of T cells in Graves' hyperthyroidism and ophthalmopathy. Study-level information: Before any treatment, at initial diagnosis, peripheral blood was collected.

Study-wide findings and caveats: In the blood, most expanded thyroid clonotypes above 0.001 appeared as well.

It was RNA transcripts that yielded the amplified TCR beta CDR3 regions. Using the HTBI primer set, a first-round RT-PCR was run on the TCR CDR3. One entry per CDR3 protein, called by TCRdb with MiXCR from the multiplex PCR reads. The sample has about 420,000 distinct CDR3 sequences, roughly 13% seen once. This CDR3 comprises 14 residues. Germline V gene lookup returns CDR1 GTSNPN and CDR2 SVGIG (reference sequence). Hyperthyroidism of Graves' type that showed no ophthalmopathy progression within 18 months was stable. Patients aged 18 to 65 had newly diagnosed hyperthyroidism that had lasted under 2 months.

The chain carries TRBV30 and TRBJ2-7; 7 bases are shared with TRBD1. This TCR was recovered from a young woman with Graves' hyperthyroidism. Sample: blood. The CDR3 loop is CAWRQDRRDYEQYF. The CDR3 coding sequence is TGTGCCTGGAGGCAGGACAGGAGAGACTACGAACAGTACTTC.